These 9 T cell receptor beta chains share one sample of origin, sequenced in a study of tumor T cells in aggressive B-cell lymphoma. TCRdb's copy holds only in-frame clones and misses some; the assay was immunoSEQ multiplex PCR. The top ten hold 2.7% of the sample, which has 7,900 or so clones, 75% to 90% seen once. Sequencing was carried out using tumor tissue. These receptors originate from an adult with diffuse large B cell lymphoma.

The chain joins TRBV4-3 to TRBJ2-1, with 9 positions matching TRBD2. Germline trimming cut 1 base from V and 0 bases from J; bases unmatched to any gene: 10. The CDR3 sequence is 19 residues long. CDR1 is LGHNA, CDR2 YSLEER, per germline. The CDR3 nucleotides read TGCGCCAGCAGCCAAGGTGTCGCTAGCGGGGTCCACTCCTACAATGAGCAGTTCTTC. The encoded protein is CASSQGVASGVHSYNEQFF.

This clone has just a few counts. This rearrangement joins TRBV9 to TRBJ1-1, with 9 bases identical to TRBD1. This CDR3 region has 15 residues. Germline trimming cut 0 bases from V and 5 bases from J; bases unmatched to any gene: 5. Germline values: CDR1 SGDLS, CDR2 YYNGEE. The CDR3 loop reads CASSVGGTGLTEAFF. Here the CDR3 DNA reads TGTGCCAGCAGCGTAGGAGGGACAGGGTTGACTGAAGCTTTCTTT.

This clone was detected a few times. At one of its ends the junction is not consistent with the germline gene, which may arise from a read error. This chain uses TRBV5-1 with TRBJ1-3; TRBD1 aligns across 7 bases. The germline CDR1 and CDR2 sequences are SGHRS and YFSETQ. The CDR3 has 12 amino acids. The CDR3 nucleotides read TGCGCCAGCAGCTTGGACAGGGGCAGACCTCATTTT. It codes for CASSLDRGRPHF.

The chain recombines TRBV5-6 with TRBJ1-2; 10 bases are shared with TRBD1. Germline CDR1 reads SGHDT; CDR2 reads YYEEEE. This CDR3 comprises 11 residues. V dropped 7 bases and J dropped 7; count of bases not matched to a gene: 1. CDR3 sequence: CASGQGGGYTF. The CDR3 nucleotides are TGTGCCAGCGGACAGGGGGGTGGCTACACCTTC.

V usage is TRBV4-1 and J usage is TRBJ2-3, with TRBD1 matching 10 bases. The junction had 2 bases not matched to a gene; V was cut back by 2 bases and J by 3 bases. Germline values: CDR1 MGHRA, CDR2 YSYEKL. The CDR3 totals 15 residues. The chain's CDR3 is CASSQQGQGTDTQYF. Here the CDR3 DNA reads TGCGCCAGCAGCCAACAGGGACAGGGGACAGATACGCAGTATTTT.

The chain uses TRBV11-3 and TRBJ2-2; tentatively, D is TRBD1 (6 bases). The CDR3 has 17 amino acids. Germline V gene lookup returns CDR1 SGHNT and CDR2 YENEEA. V lost 0 bases and J 4 bases, leaving 15 bases between the germline ends. CDR3 nucleotide sequence: TGTGCCAGCAGCTTAGATCTAGCAGGGGTCGTCACCGGGGAGCTGTTTTTT. This encodes CASSLDLAGVVTGELFF.

This clone was seen more than once but under ten times. The genes are TRBV4-3 and TRBJ1-5; D is uncertain. CDR1 LGHNA and CDR2 YSLEER come from the germline V gene. The CDR3 contains 14 residues. V was clipped by 3 bases and J by 2 bases, with 8 bases between them. The CDR3 bases are TGCGCCAGCAGCCAGAGAACGGGCAATCAGCCCCAGCATTTT. Residues: CASSQRTGNQPQHF.

V usage is TRBV5-1 and J usage is TRBJ2-5, with D tentatively TRBD1 (5 bases). The CDR3 is 14 amino acids. V lost 7 bases to trimming and J lost 4 bases, with 17 bases between them. The germline gives CDR1 SGHRS, CDR2 YFSETQ. The CDR3 DNA reads TGCGCCAGCGACAGAGACTCCTTCGGAGAGACCCAGTACTTC. This translates into CASDRDSFGETQYF.

The chain is built from TRBV28 and TRBJ1-5; D is undetermined. V lost 8 bases, J lost 0 bases, and 11 bases lay in between. The CDR3 length is 14 residues. CDR1 MDHEN and CDR2 SYDVKM come from the germline V gene. DNA for the CDR3: TGTGCCAGCGAGGGTTTAGTTAGCAATCAGCCCCAGCATTTT. The encoded protein is CASEGLVSNQPQHF.